The 6 T cell receptor beta chains presented below share a single source sample, sequenced in a study of shared clonotypes between healthy human individuals. Clones were read by immunoSEQ multiplex PCR, and TCRdb kept only the in-frame ones, dropping some. The repertoire holds under 600,000 clones, with approximately 97% as singletons. Sequencing input: naive CD4+ T cells sorted from blood. Subset defined: CD45RA+ positively selected. These receptors came from a woman aged 25 to 39 in good health.

The chain combines TRBV6-4 with TRBJ2-6; D is uncertain. The germline V and J ends were trimmed by 5 bases and 0 bases, with 14 bases remaining between them. The CDR3 has 17 amino acids. Germline V CDR1 and CDR2: MRHNA, SNTAGT. The CDR3 region is CASSPERDSSGANVLTF. The CDR3 DNA reads TGTGCCAGCAGTCCTGAAAGGGATAGCTCTGGGGCCAACGTCCTGACTTTC.

The chain links TRBV5-8 to TRBJ2-5, with 12 bases lining up with TRBD2. V trimming: 4 bases; J trimming: 5 bases; junction bases outside the gene matches: 9. The CDR3 has 16 amino acids. Germline V gene sequence: CDR1 SGHTS, CDR2 YDEGEE. The CDR3 reads CASSTTSGGTLETQYF. In nucleotides, the CDR3 is TGTGCCAGCAGCACCACTAGCGGGGGGACTCTTGAGACCCAGTACTTC.

The chain combines TRBV5-1 with TRBJ1-5, with D possibly TRBD1 on 6 matching bases. V was cut by 0 bases and J by 4 bases, with 17 bases left in between. The CDR3 has 17 residues. The germline CDR1 and CDR2 sequences are SGHRS and YFSETQ. Here the CDR3 reads CASSLGDTSLVNQPQHF. The CDR3 coding sequence is TGCGCCAGCAGCTTGGGGGACACCTCCTTGGTGAATCAGCCCCAGCATTTT.

V is TRBV29-1 and J is TRBJ1-4; D not certain. There are 13 residues in the CDR3. CDR1 is SQVTM, CDR2 ANQGSEA, per germline. V lost 6 bases and J lost 0, with 8 bases in between. Here the CDR3 DNA reads TGCAGCGTCAAACACGCAACTAATGAAAAACTGTTTTTT. It is translated as CSVKHATNEKLFF.

This clone appeared a single time. The chain recombines TRBV27 with TRBJ2-1; D remains ambiguous. This CDR3 is 14 amino acids long. In germline, CDR1 is MNHEY, CDR2 SMNVEV (reference sequence). V dropped 2 bases and J dropped 7 bases, with 12 bases sitting between them. The chain's CDR3 is CASSLPSRHNEQFF. DNA of the CDR3: TGTGCCAGCAGTTTACCGAGCCGGCATAATGAGCAGTTCTTC.

The V call is TRBV2, the J call TRBJ2-1, with D possibly TRBD2 on 6 matching bases. V gave up 10 bases and J gave up 6 bases, with 10 bases separating them. Germline V gives CDR1 SNHLY, CDR2 FYNNEI. This CDR3 region has 11 residues. CDR3 protein: CAIRDFNEQFF. The CDR3 nucleotides read TGTGCCATCCGGGACTTCAATGAGCAGTTCTTC.